This T cell receptor (beta chain) was captured by sequencing in a study of breast tumors, draining lymph nodes, adjacent tissues. Overall study findings and caveats: Compared with lymph nodes, tumors were less diverse; compared with nontumor tissue, more.

The CDR3 length is 14 residues. V was trimmed by 1 base and J by 9 bases, leaving 13 bases between them. Germline loops: CDR1 SGHVS, CDR2 FQNEAQ. TCRdb reprocessed the multiplex PCR reads with MiXCR, giving one entry per CDR3 protein. This repertoire shows 15,000 to 20,000 distinct CDR3 sequences, 43% found once; its top ten account for about 20%. This clonotype is deemed medium-sized. As yet, its antigen is unknown. The receptor was derived from a female donor with breast cancer. Some clones in this sample may be carry-over from other donors' samples. The chain links TRBV7-8 to TRBJ1-5; no definite D call. The material sequenced was breast tumor tissue. CDR3 sequence reads: CASSLVESAGPQHF. For the CDR3, the DNA is TGTGCCAGCAGCTTAGTGGAGTCGGCGGGGCCCCAGCATTTT.